These T cell receptor beta chains were read from a single sample in a study of technical replicates of blood from a few donors. The data were produced by immunoSEQ multiplex PCR, yet TCRdb's version contains in-frame clones alone and is incomplete. The sample gives roughly 87,000 clones, roughly nine tenths of which show up once; about 0.4% is in the top ten. The specimen was T cells isolated from PBMCs. The receptors here all came from a human donor in good health. CDR3s leave out the opening cysteine and the closing phenylalanine or tryptophan. The order of the fields is J gene, V gene, D gene, CDR3 protein. A D gene is named only where the DNA matches it firmly.

>TRBJ1-2|TRBV5-4|TRBD1
ASSPEFGQGRGYT
>TRBJ1-5|TRBV2|-
ASGRGSNQPQH
>TRBJ2-7|TRBV13|-
ASSLQGSYEQY
>TRBJ2-3|TRBV28|TRBD1
ASSFLTGGDTQY
>TRBJ1-2|TRBV5-8|TRBD1
ASNTGDSLYGYT
>TRBJ2-1|TRBV9|TRBD2
ASSEGLAGADEQF
>TRBJ2-1|TRBV7-9|TRBD2
ASSEGAGGEQF
>TRBJ2-1|TRBV7-6|-
ASSLRDYNEQF
>TRBJ2-1|TRBV28|TRBD2
ASSRTSGFYNEQF
>TRBJ2-2|TRBV5-4|-
ASSWQGSNTGELF
>TRBJ2-7|TRBV6-5|-
ASSFRGFSYEQY
>TRBJ1-3|TRBV7-2|-
ASSFQGISGNTIY
>TRBJ1-3|TRBV5-6|-
ASSWGLTGISGNTIY
>TRBJ1-1|TRBV7-9|-
ASSLNSAEAF
>TRBJ2-1|TRBV6-5|TRBD2
ASKRTSDSYNEQF
>TRBJ1-1|TRBV25-1|-
ASTSQGSPEAF
>TRBJ2-5|TRBV11-1|-
ASSLLQAVQETQY
>TRBJ2-3|TRBV4-1|-
ASSQGLGRGPADTQY
>TRBJ2-5|TRBV7-9|-
ASSFDSQETQY
>TRBJ2-1|TRBV7-9|-
ASSFQGFGSYNEQF
>TRBJ2-6|TRBV5-1|-
ASSLNGPGANVLT
>TRBJ2-1|TRBV11-2|-
ASSLEVEADNEQF
>TRBJ2-6|TRBV9|-
ASSLGESSGANVLT
>TRBJ1-5|TRBV16|-
ASSQATGYNQPQH
>TRBJ2-1|TRBV13|-
ASSNRRGEQF
>TRBJ1-1|TRBV6-4|-
ASSNRMNTEAF
>TRBJ1-3|TRBV6-5|-
ASSSQVSGNTIY
>TRBJ1-1|TRBV27|-
ASSQGTEAF
>TRBJ2-5|TRBV21-1|-
ASSKRGRRVVVETQY
>TRBJ2-3|TRBV4-3|TRBD1
ASSQDLGQGALTDTQY
>TRBJ2-3|TRBV4-3|TRBD2
ASSQQLAGSDTQY
>TRBJ1-4|TRBV27|-
ASSPNRAINEKLF
>TRBJ2-5|TRBV20-1|TRBD1
SYDRGETQY
>TRBJ2-3|TRBV5-1|-
ASSISPDTQY
>TRBJ2-6|TRBV10-3|-
AISETGHLSGANVLT
>TRBJ2-7|TRBV28|TRBD1
ASSLGQAPYEQY
>TRBJ2-1|TRBV2|-
ASSETIQGRYNEQF
>TRBJ2-7|TRBV29-1|-
SVEDSYYEQY
>TRBJ1-2|TRBV7-8|TRBD1
ASSVQGADGYT
>TRBJ1-2|TRBV7-3|TRBD1
ASSLAGTAYGYT
>TRBJ2-7|TRBV7-6|TRBD1
ASSIRDSYEQY
>TRBJ2-7|TRBV4-1|-
ASSQGTVAYEQY
>TRBJ2-7|TRBV7-9|-
ASSFYRVGADEQY